A selection of T cell receptor beta chains follows, all from one sample in a study of blood T cell repertoires in COVID-19. Profiling relied on immunoSEQ multiplex PCR, and the TCRdb table lists in-frame clones only, not all of them. Altogether approximately 270,000 clones are present, roughly 91% being singletons, with the ten largest covering under 0.95%. Sequences were obtained from peripheral blood. Receptors were obtained from a man in his thirties or forties with acute or convalescent COVID-19. CDR3s leave out the opening cysteine and the closing phenylalanine or tryptophan. The order of the fields is CDR3 protein, V gene, D gene, CDR3 length. A D gene is named only where the DNA matches it firmly.

CDR3: ASSLKRVVIETQY
V: TRBV7-8
D: .
length: 13

CDR3: ASSGGTGRFIY
V: TRBV5-1
D: TRBD1
length: 11

CDR3: ASSFSQNGYT
V: TRBV28
D: .
length: 10

CDR3: ASSYGQGFTEAF
V: TRBV7-9
D: TRBD1
length: 12

CDR3: ASSLVLAGVNEQF
V: TRBV5-1
D: TRBD2
length: 13

CDR3: ASSLISGDGYT
V: TRBV7-2
D: .
length: 11

CDR3: ASSLRRTGGFTEAF
V: TRBV28
D: TRBD1
length: 14

CDR3: ASSLSAYEQY
V: TRBV12-3/TRBV12-4
D: .
length: 10

CDR3: ASSLTGTGNYGYT
V: TRBV3-1/TRBV3-2
D: TRBD1
length: 13

CDR3: ASSQDRSVKPQH
V: TRBV2
D: TRBD1
length: 12

CDR3: ASSLIRETEAF
V: TRBV7-2
D: .
length: 11

CDR3: ASSLFHGGETQY
V: TRBV7-9
D: TRBD2
length: 12

CDR3: ASSLDRNTEAF
V: TRBV7-3
D: .
length: 11

CDR3: ASSPGLAGLETQY
V: TRBV12-1
D: .
length: 13

CDR3: ASSHWTAYEQY
V: TRBV5-5
D: .
length: 11

CDR3: ASSPRVTNSPLH
V: TRBV28
D: .
length: 12

CDR3: ASSLSRGSGNTIY
V: TRBV7-9
D: .
length: 13

CDR3: ASGYAGADYEQY
V: TRBV19
D: .
length: 12

CDR3: AWSIQGYDEQY
V: TRBV30
D: .
length: 11

CDR3: ASSYEGQGRDEQY
V: TRBV16
D: TRBD1
length: 13

CDR3: ASSVLGSGGTDTQY
V: TRBV9
D: .
length: 14

CDR3: ATSGTQRGRLSTDTQY
V: TRBV15
D: TRBD2
length: 16

CDR3: ASSLTQTYGYT
V: TRBV28
D: .
length: 11

CDR3: ASSFERSHNSPLH
V: TRBV28
D: .
length: 13